Each of the 11 T cell receptor beta chains below was sequenced from the same sample in a study of T-cell reconstitution after alpha-beta-depleted transplantation in children (dated by TCRdb to about 2016). The library was produced with PCR. Data came from an Illumina HiSeq 2500. Molecular barcoding was employed in the preparation of TCR libraries, with unique molecular identifiers being used to normalize TCRbeta repertoire quantification. TCRdb reprocessing: public reads trimmed at Q25 with fastp, clones called with MiXCR, in-frame beta chains kept. Every CDR3 protein is listed once, alongside the most common genes and DNA of its rows. This sample comprises some 640,000 distinct CDR3 sequences, roughly 15% of them detected only once. The ten largest clones capture 0.9% to 1.2% of the sample. Source: PBMCs from the stem cell graft donor, taken from the stem cell graft. These receptors came from a human donor who donated a stem cell graft to a child with acute myeloid leukemia.

The J gene is TRBJ2-3, the V gene TRBV5-1, with 9 bases fitting TRBD1. V gave up 3 bases and J gave up 3 bases; unmatched junction bases: 5. Germline loops: CDR1 SGHRS, CDR2 YFSETQ. The CDR3 covers 15 residues. CDR3 DNA sequence: TGCGCCAGCAGCTCTCCGGACAGGGGTACAGATACGCAGTATTTT. This translates into CASSSPDRGTDTQYF.

This clonotype has at least ten counts. V usage is TRBV7-2 and J usage is TRBJ2-1, with 7 positions matching TRBD2. Germline CDR1 reads SGHTA; CDR2 reads FQGNSA. This CDR3 has 15 residues. With V trimmed by 11 bases and J by 2 bases, 12 bases remained unmatched. The CDR3 spells CAAFIGGGAYNEQFF. The CDR3 region has the DNA TGTGCCGCCTTCATAGGCGGGGGTGCCTACAATGAGCAGTTCTTC.

This sequence joins TRBV20-1 and TRBJ2-3; D tentatively reads TRBD1 or TRBD2 (5 bases each). The V and J ends lost 6 bases and 4 bases respectively, with 20 bases between them. This CDR3 comprises 15 residues. Germline V lookup: CDR1 DFQATT, CDR2 SNEGSKA (reference sequence). CDR3 loop: CSAISGPSPSDTQYF. CDR3 in DNA: TGCAGTGCCATATCGGGACCTAGCCCCTCAGATACGCAGTATTTT.

At least ten counts were recorded for this clonotype. For the CDR3, the DNA is TGCAGCGGGCTATCGGGGTCCCGAGGGCCTGAAGCTTTCTTT. Translating it yields CSGLSGSRGPEAFF. The rearrangement uses TRBV29-1 and TRBJ1-1, with no clear D. V lost 7 bases to trimming and J lost 6 bases, with 21 bases between them. From germline, CDR1 is SQVTM and CDR2 ANQGSEA. CDR3 length equals 14 residues.

This chain links TRBV20-1 with TRBJ2-3, with TRBD2 identical over 14 bases. The trim removed 3 bases at V and 1 base at J, leaving 9 bases unmatched. Per germline, CDR1 DFQATT and CDR2 SNEGSKA (reference sequence). The CDR3 runs 18 residues. The CDR3 DNA is TGCAGTGCTAGCATTTATCCGGGACTAGCGGGGGGCACAGATACGCAGTATTTT. Its protein is CSASIYPGLAGGTDTQYF.

This clonotype was picked up many times. The chain combines TRBV5-1 with TRBJ2-7, with D perhaps TRBD1 or TRBD2 (5 bases each). The CDR3 extends over 14 amino acids. V lost 1 base to trimming and J lost 4 bases, with 12 bases between them. The V gene's germline CDR1 is SGHRS and CDR2 YFSETQ. CDR3 in amino acids: CASSLLSGTYEQYV. DNA of the CDR3: TGCGCCAGCAGCTTGTTGTCAGGGACGTACGAGCAGTACGTC.

This clonotype was counted a few times. The J gene is TRBJ2-7, the V gene TRBV20-1, with D tentatively TRBD2 (6 bases). V lost 4 bases and J 6 bases, leaving 19 bases between the germline ends. In germline, CDR1 is DFQATT, CDR2 SNEGSKA (reference sequence). There are 14 residues in the CDR3. For the CDR3, the DNA is TGCAGTGCTACAAACCCGACTAGTTCCGCCGAGCAGTACTTC. This translates into CSATNPTSSAEQYF.

This clonotype has just a few counts. This rearrangement joins TRBV28 to TRBJ2-5, with TRBD1 matching 10 bases. This CDR3 has 15 residues. Germline V gives CDR1 MDHEN, CDR2 SYDVKM. V was pared by 6 bases and J by 5 bases, with 9 bases of the junction left unmatched. This CDR3 reads CASSSTGQGKETQYF. The DNA for the CDR3 is TGTGCCAGCAGCTCTACGGGACAGGGGAAGGAGACCCAGTACTTC.

This clonotype was counted many times. The chain has TRBV7-2 and TRBJ2-1, with D possibly TRBD1 on 5 matching bases. V was trimmed by 3 bases and J by 8 bases, leaving 14 bases between them. The germline V gene has CDR1 SGHTA and CDR2 FQGNSA. CDR3 length equals 14 residues. CDR3 residues: CASSFGQGYYEQFF. DNA of the CDR3: TGTGCCAGCAGCTTCGGCCAGGGATATTATGAGCAGTTCTTC. Using reference TRBV7-2 and TRBJ2-1 for the parts outside the CDR3, the full variable domain is GAGVSQSPSNKVTEKGKDVELRCDPISGHTALYWYRQSLGQGLEFLIYFQGNSAPDKSGLPSDRFSAERTGGSVSTLTIQRTQQEDSAVYLCASSFGQGYYEQFFGPGTRLTVL.

This clonotype was counted between two and nine times. The V call is TRBV18, the J call TRBJ2-1; the D is unclear. Germline V gives CDR1 KGHSH, CDR2 LQKENI. This CDR3 is built from 13 residues. V lost 0 bases and J 8 bases, leaving 8 bases between the germline ends. In nucleotides, the CDR3 is TGTGCCAGCTCACCACCAGTAGTCGATGAGCAGTTCTTC. Translated: CASSPPVVDEQFF. Full variable domain (rest looked up from reference TRBV18 and TRBJ2-1): NAGVMQNPRHLVRRRGQEARLRCSPMKGHSHVYWYRQLPEEGLKFMVYLQKENIIDESGMPKERFSAEFPKEGPSILRIQQVVRGDSAAYFCASSPPVVDEQFFGPGTRLTVL.

This clonotype showed up many times. The chain has TRBV6-1 and TRBJ2-7; D may be TRBD1 (6 bases). V was clipped by 11 bases and J by 2 bases, with 19 bases between them. CDR1 is MNHNS and CDR2 is SASEGT in the germline V gene. This CDR3 comprises 14 residues. The CDR3 DNA sequence: TGTGCCGGCCTTTCGGACAGTCCTCCCTACGAGCAGTACGTC. Its translation: CAGLSDSPPYEQYV.